A single sample is the source of the 32 T cell receptor beta chains below, sequenced in a study of CD8 T cells in ankylosing spondylitis. TCRdb reprocessed the 5' RACE reads with MiXCR, giving one entry per CDR3 protein. The repertoire has over 95,000 distinct CDR3 sequences, roughly 8% of them found once; the top ten carry 9.5% to 10%. Sequenced sample: blood, either unsorted or a sorted T cell fraction (not recorded which). The receptors shown here come from a male donor with ankylosing spondylitis or in good health (not recorded which).

This clonotype was seen at least ten times. The V call is TRBV29-1, the J call TRBJ1-5, with D maybe TRBD1 (6 bases). Trimming shortened V by 5 bases and J by 6 bases, and 17 bases separated the two germline ends. Per the germline V gene, CDR1 is SQVTM and CDR2 is ANQGSEA. The CDR3 totals 14 residues. The CDR3: CSVSPGGGRQPQHF. In DNA, the CDR3 is TGCAGCGTTTCCCCGGGGGGGGGCCGTCAGCCCCAGCATTTT.

This clonotype has a handful of counts. V gene TRBV29-1 combines with J gene TRBJ1-2; no clear D. V was pared by 4 bases and J by 10 bases, with 19 bases between. Germline CDR1 is SQVTM and CDR2 is ANQGSEA. The CDR3 contains 13 residues. CDR3 residues: CSVVPPRRTHYTF. The CDR3, as DNA: TGCAGCGTTGTGCCCCCAAGGCGGACCCACTACACCTTC. Variable domain in full (rest from reference TRBV29-1 and TRBJ1-2): SAVISQKPSRDICQRGTSLTIQCQVDSQVTMMFWYRQQPGQSLTLIATANQGSEATYESGFVIDKFPISRPNLTFSTLTVSNMSPEDSSIYLCSVVPPRRTHYTFGSGTRLTVV.

With regard to this clonotype: This may stem from a read error, because a much larger clone lies one nucleotide away. CDR3 DNA: TGTGCCAGCAGCCCGGGGTGGGGAACCCAAGAGACCCAGCACTTC. Its translation is CASSPGWGTQETQHF. V and J are TRBV6-1 and TRBJ2-5, with D possibly being TRBD2 (5 bases). CDR1 and CDR2 (germline): MNHNS, SASEGT. This CDR3 region has 15 residues.

This clonotype was detected many times. This chain links TRBV6-2 or TRBV6-3 with TRBJ2-3, with 9 bases aligning to TRBD1. CDR1 is MNHEY and CDR2 is SVGEGT in the germline V gene. Germline trimming cut 4 bases from V and 6 bases from J; bases unmatched to any gene: 5. The CDR3 length is 14 residues. The CDR3, as DNA: TGTGCCAGCAGTTCCACGACAGGGGGGGATACGCAGTATTTT. This translates into CASSSTTGGDTQYF.

This clonotype has a count of ten or more. In DNA, the CDR3 is TGTGCCAGCAGTTACTCTTTTTCCGGGACAGGTGCCTACGAGCAGTACTTC. It encodes CASSYSFSGTGAYEQYF. The chain is built from TRBV6-5 and TRBJ2-7; 8 nucleotides match TRBD1. Germline-derived CDR1 and CDR2 are MNHEY and SVGAGI. CDR3 size: 17 residues. V dropped 0 bases and J dropped 2; count of bases not matched to a gene: 9.

This clonotype was counted ten times or more. The chain employs TRBV20-1 and TRBJ2-1; 9 nucleotides align to TRBD2. Per germline, CDR1 DFQATT and CDR2 SNEGSKA (reference sequence). The CDR3 extends over 14 amino acids. J gave up 6 bases and V 3 bases, and 6 bases lay outside the gene matches. The CDR3 is CSASRLAGLNEQFF. The CDR3 coding sequence is TGCAGTGCTAGTCGGCTAGCGGGGCTCAATGAGCAGTTCTTC.

The rearrangement uses TRBV5-1 and TRBJ2-1, with TRBD1 identical over 7 bases. J was trimmed by 5 bases and V by 2 bases; bases with no gene match: 7. From germline, CDR1 is SGHRS and CDR2 YFSETQ. The CDR3 loop spans 15 amino acids. CDR3 coding DNA: TGCGCCAGCAGCTTACGGGACAGTCCTAACAATGAGCAGTTCTTC. Its protein product is CASSLRDSPNNEQFF.

The V and J genes are TRBV4-3 and TRBJ1-1; the D is unclear. V lost 0 bases, J lost 0 bases, and 11 bases lay in between. CDR1 LGHNA and CDR2 YSLEER come from the germline V gene. The CDR3 totals 16 residues. The DNA of the CDR3 is TGCGCCAGCAGCCAAGATCCCTCGGGGATGAACACTGAAGCTTTCTTT. Translating it yields CASSQDPSGMNTEAFF.

This clonotype showed up many times. The genes are TRBV7-9 and TRBJ2-7; no reliable D call. The CDR3 consists of 14 residues. Trimming cost V 9 bases and J 3 bases, with 18 bases left between them. CDR1 SEHNR and CDR2 FQNEAQ come from the germline V gene (reference sequence). This CDR3 is CASTVGHSLYEQYF. The CDR3 DNA reads as TGTGCCAGTACGGTCGGCCACTCCCTCTACGAGCAGTACTTC.

For this clonotype: A single base separates this from a much larger clone, so it may be a read error. The chain is built from TRBV5-1 and TRBJ1-2, with D uncertain. The CDR3 totals 13 residues. With 3 bases removed from V and 7 bases from J, the gap between germline ends came to 13 bases. Germline CDR1 is SGHRS and CDR2 is YFSETQ. The CDR3 loop reads CASSCSSQAGYTF. CDR3 DNA sequence: TGCGCCAGCAGCTGCTCCTCCCAGGCTGGCTACACCTTC.

This clonotype was counted at least ten times. V gene TRBV7-3 combines with J gene TRBJ2-5, with D hard to call. This CDR3 is 13 amino acids long. V was cut by 5 bases and J by 5 bases, with 12 bases left in between. Germline loops: CDR1 SGHTA, CDR2 FQGTGA. The CDR3 region is CASSLLPEETQYF. The DNA for the CDR3 is TGTGCCAGCAGCCTCCTCCCGGAGGAGACCCAGTACTTC.

This clonotype was counted ten times or more. The gene calls are TRBV5-1 and TRBJ2-1; TRBD1 aligns across 7 bases. Germline loops: CDR1 SGHRS, CDR2 YFSETQ. J gave up 0 bases and V 0 bases, and 3 bases lay outside the gene matches. The length of the CDR3 is 16 residues. This CDR3 reads CASSLDRTGSYNEQFF. Written as DNA, the CDR3 is TGCGCCAGCAGCTTGGATCGGACAGGCTCCTACAATGAGCAGTTCTTC.

Ten or more counts support this clonotype. The gene calls are TRBV11-3 and TRBJ2-1; D possibly uses TRBD1 or TRBD2 (6 bases each). Trimming pared 2 bases from V and 4 bases from J, leaving 15 bases between. In germline, CDR1 is SGHNT, CDR2 YENEEA. The CDR3 has 16 residues. The CDR3 sequence is CASSLRGAEGYNEQFF. CDR3 DNA: TGTGCCAGCAGCTTAAGGGGGGCAGAGGGGTACAATGAGCAGTTCTTC.

This sequence joins TRBV18 and TRBJ2-7, with 7 bases matching TRBD1. J gave up 1 base and V 6 bases, and 9 bases lay outside the gene matches. CDR1 is KGHSH, CDR2 LQKENI, per germline. The CDR3 covers 15 residues. For the CDR3, the DNA is TGTGCCAGCTCGCAAACAGGGGAGACATCCTACGAGCAGTACTTC. This translates into CASSQTGETSYEQYF.

The table lists this clonotype with many counts. The rearrangement links TRBV9 to TRBJ2-1; D is tentatively TRBD1 or TRBD2 (5 bases each). V lost 0 bases and J 7 bases, leaving 8 bases between the germline ends. The CDR3 consists of 13 residues. The germline gives CDR1 SGDLS, CDR2 YYNGEE. The CDR3 here is CASSVAGRNEQFF. Here the CDR3 DNA reads TGTGCCAGCAGCGTAGCGGGACGTAATGAGCAGTTCTTC.

This clonotype was seen ten or more times. The chain joins TRBV19 to TRBJ2-5, with 7 nucleotides matching TRBD2. V lost 7 bases and J lost 5; bases outside the gene matches: 4. The germline V gene has CDR1 LNHDA and CDR2 SQIVND (reference sequence). This CDR3 contains 12 residues. CDR3 residues: CASTPGGETQYF. For the CDR3, the DNA is TGTGCCAGTACGCCGGGAGGTGAGACCCAGTACTTC.

The J gene is TRBJ2-1, the V gene TRBV5-1, with unresolved D. This CDR3 has 16 residues. Germline values: CDR1 SGHRS, CDR2 YFSETQ. The V end lost 4 bases, the J end lost 1 base, and 15 bases lay between the germline ends. CDR3 DNA sequence: TGCGCCAGCAGCCCCACCTCGGTACCGTCCTACAATGAGCAGTTCTTC. This codes for CASSPTSVPSYNEQFF.

For the CDR3, the DNA is TGTGCCAGCAGCGTAGCCGGGGGGGTACATACGCAGTATTTT. This encodes CASSVAGGVHTQYF. This rearrangement joins TRBV9 to TRBJ2-3; TRBD2 agrees at 8 bases. The CDR3 runs to 14 residues. V gave up 0 bases and J gave up 7 bases; unmatched junction bases: 4. Germline CDR1 and CDR2: SGDLS and YYNGEE.

The V call is TRBV7-2, the J call TRBJ1-3; D is ambiguous. The germline CDR1 and CDR2 sequences are SGHTA and FQGNSA. The CDR3 has 14 residues. Between the trimmed V and J ends, which lost 1 base and 4 bases, there was a span of 8 bases. As DNA, the CDR3 is TGTGCCAGCAGCTTAGTGGGTGCCGGAAACACCATATATTTT. It specifies CASSLVGAGNTIYF.

This clonotype was observed many times. The chain employs TRBV5-1 and TRBJ1-3, with a possible D match to TRBD1 (6 bases). The CDR3 has 15 amino acids. The V gene's germline CDR1 is SGHRS and CDR2 YFSETQ. The germline V and J ends were trimmed by 2 bases and 3 bases, with 12 bases remaining between them. The CDR3 is CASSLAGVGGNTIYF. The CDR3 DNA reads as TGCGCCAGCAGCTTAGCAGGGGTCGGTGGAAACACCATATATTTT. The full variable domain, its missing parts supplied by reference TRBV5-1 and TRBJ1-3, is KAGVTQTPRYLIKTRGQQVTLSCSPISGHRSVSWYQQTPGQGLQFLFEYFSETQRNKGNFPGRFSGRQFSNSRSEMNVSTLELGDSALYLCASSLAGVGGNTIYFGEGSWLTVV.

The gene calls are TRBV12-3 or TRBV12-4 and TRBJ2-6, with 8 nucleotides matching TRBD2. V shed 1 base and J 4 bases; nucleotides not matched to a gene: 6. CDR3 size: 17 residues. Here the CDR3 reads CASSLGGRGVGANVLTF. The CDR3 nucleotides are TGTGCCAGCAGTTTAGGGGGGCGGGGGGTCGGGGCCAACGTCCTGACTTTC.

This clonotype was observed a handful of times. V and J are TRBV7-9 and TRBJ2-3; possible D gene TRBD2, 6 bases. The CDR3 totals 14 residues. Germline lookup yields CDR1 SEHNR and CDR2 FQNEAQ (reference sequence). V was trimmed by 2 bases and J by 6 bases, leaving 12 bases between them. CDR3: CASSLSREVDTQYF. CDR3 nucleotides: TGTGCCAGCAGCTTATCGAGGGAGGTGGATACGCAGTATTTT.

This clonotype was seen repeatedly, ten times or more. CDR3 sequence: CSVVRRENEQFF. Here the CDR3 DNA reads TGCAGCGTTGTTCGCAGGGAAAATGAGCAGTTCTTC. The J gene is TRBJ2-1, the V gene TRBV29-1, with TRBD1 as a possible D gene (5 bases). The CDR3 spans 12 residues. V was trimmed by 4 bases and J by 7 bases, leaving 11 bases between them. The V gene's germline CDR1 is SQVTM and CDR2 ANQGSEA.

The sample holds many counts of this clonotype. The chain employs TRBV4-2 and TRBJ1-1; D uncertain. Trimming stripped 3 bases from V and 0 bases from J, with 5 bases between. The germline V gene encodes CDR1 LGHNA and CDR2 YNFKEQ. The CDR3 spans 13 residues. This CDR3 reads CASSQILNTEAFF. CDR3 coding DNA: TGTGCCAGCAGCCAGATCCTGAACACTGAAGCTTTCTTT.

This clonotype was recorded many times. V gene TRBV20-1 combines with J gene TRBJ1-1; maybe TRBD1 (5 bases). This CDR3 spans 14 amino acids. Deletions cut 6 bases from V and 2 bases from J, with 16 bases between. Germline V gene sequence: CDR1 DFQATT, CDR2 SNEGSKA (reference sequence). CDR3 DNA sequence: TGCAGTGCCCCCAGGGACGGGGGAAACACTGAAGCTTTCTTT. Amino acid sequence: CSAPRDGGNTEAFF.

This clonotype was counted at least ten times. The chain combines TRBV4-3 with TRBJ2-5; maybe TRBD2 (6 bases). Germline V gene data show CDR1 as LGHNA and CDR2 as YSLEER. Trimming removed 0 bases at V and 5 bases at J, with 16 bases between. CDR3 size: 16 residues. CDR3 sequence: CASSQDGLRGSETQYF. CDR3 nucleotide sequence: TGCGCCAGCAGCCAAGACGGTTTGCGGGGCAGTGAGACCCAGTACTTC.

There are many counts of this clonotype. V and J are TRBV19 and TRBJ2-7; no clear D gene. Looked up from germline, CDR1 is LNHDA and CDR2 is SQIVND (reference sequence). V dropped 3 bases and J dropped 4 bases, with 7 bases sitting between them. The CDR3 is 12 amino acids. DNA for the CDR3: TGTGCCAGTAGTATGGTGGGATACGAGCAGTACTTC. Translation: CASSMVGYEQYF.

Many counts were recorded for this clonotype. V and J are TRBV11-1 and TRBJ2-4; D gene ambiguous. V lost 5 bases and J lost 7, with 12 bases in between. The germline V gene encodes CDR1 SGHAT and CDR2 FQDESV (reference sequence). This CDR3 comprises 13 residues. Written as DNA, the CDR3 is TGTGCCAGCAGCCTCGGACCGAGGAACATTCAGTACTTC. It encodes CASSLGPRNIQYF. The variable domain in full, with the rest retrieved from reference TRBV11-1 and TRBJ2-4, is EAEVAQSPRYKITEKSQAVAFWCDPISGHATLYWYRQILGQGPELLVQFQDESVVDDSQLPKDRFSAERLKGVDSTLKIQPAELGDSAMYLCASSLGPRNIQYFGAGTRLSVL.

This clonotype has at least ten counts. The chain is built from TRBV6-6 and TRBJ1-1; D remains unclear. The CDR3 has 13 amino acids. Trimming pared 6 bases from V and 1 base from J, leaving 9 bases between. Germline V gene data show CDR1 as MNHNY and CDR2 as SVGAGI (reference sequence). The DNA for the CDR3 is TGTGCCAGCAGCCGTCCCGGGAACACTGAAGCTTTCTTT. Its translation is CASSRPGNTEAFF.

In this sample, this clonotype turned up many times. The chain carries TRBV18 and TRBJ2-5; the D call may be TRBD1 or TRBD2 (5 bases each). This CDR3 region has 15 residues. Germline V lookup: CDR1 KGHSH, CDR2 LQKENI. V lost 3 bases to trimming and J lost 5 bases, with 16 bases between them. Written as DNA, the CDR3 is TGTGCCAGCTCACCGCCGGGACGGACTTCGGAGACCCAGTACTTC. This encodes CASSPPGRTSETQYF.

This clonotype was seen more than once but under ten times. A read error may explain this, as a much larger clone is one base away. The rearrangement uses TRBV4-2 and TRBJ2-7; tentatively, D is TRBD1 or TRBD2 (5 bases each). The germline V gene encodes CDR1 LGHNA and CDR2 YNFKEQ. The CDR3 runs to 16 residues. The CDR3 protein is CVSSHPSGTGGYEQYF. DNA for the CDR3: TGTGTCAGCAGCCATCCATCCGGGACCGGCGGCTACGAGCAGTACTTC.

This clonotype has ten or more counts. V and J are TRBV12-3 or TRBV12-4 and TRBJ2-7, with TRBD2 matching 9 bases. V lost 4 bases and J lost 2; bases outside the gene matches: 9. The CDR3 covers 16 residues. The CDR3 nucleotides read TGTGCCAGCAGTTCCGCGGGGGGGACGGTAGCCTACGAGCAGTACTTC. It encodes CASSSAGGTVAYEQYF.